Given below is one T cell receptor beta chain in context. As yet, its antigen is unknown. J gave up 1 base and V 5 bases, and 9 bases lay outside the gene matches. Germline V gene lookup returns CDR1 SGHAT and CDR2 FQNNGV. CDR3 length equals 16 residues. These data come from a study of cytomegalovirus exposure and HLA in healthy donors. PCR employed 60 Vbeta and 13 Jbeta primers. The table came from immunoSEQ multiplex PCR; TCRdb's copy has only in-frame clones and leaves some out. The sample has 150,000 to 200,000 clones, approximately 72% seen once; the top ten hold roughly 2.5%. Study-level findings and limits: A missense variant in DCLRE1C was later tied to TCR beta V- and J-gene trimming.

The material sequenced was PBMCs. This sequence joins TRBV11-2 and TRBJ1-1; 8 bases map to TRBD1. The receptor comes from a human donor in good health. The CDR3 loop is CASSPQGAVENTEAFF. In DNA, the CDR3 is TGTGCCAGCAGCCCCCAGGGGGCCGTAGAGAACACTGAAGCTTTCTTT.